This entry concerns a single T cell receptor (beta chain). Its matching antigen is unknown. This sample was taken from a study of memory CD4+ T cells and cytomegalovirus serostatus. Trimming removed 5 bases at V and 8 bases at J, with 13 bases between. CDR1 is SGHTA, CDR2 FQGNSA, per germline. CDR3 length: 13 residues. Method: immunoSEQ multiplex PCR; TCRdb's copy keeps in-frame clones and lacks some. The table lists under 100,000 clones, about 85% of them singletons. Single viable CD3+CD4+CD8-CD45RO+ cells were sorted as the memory CD4+ T cells. Positive selection with CD4 microbeads enriched total CD4+ T cells. General study findings and limits: Each of approximately 61 CMV-associated TCRbeta sequences occurred in one to five individuals.

Sample: memory CD4+ T cells from blood. The clonotype was recovered from an adult in good health and CMV-seronegative. This chain connects TRBV7-2 to TRBJ2-1, with unresolved D. CDR3 nucleotide sequence: TGTGCCAGCAGCCGGGCCCTACGCGATGAGCAGTTCTTC. It specifies CASSRALRDEQFF.